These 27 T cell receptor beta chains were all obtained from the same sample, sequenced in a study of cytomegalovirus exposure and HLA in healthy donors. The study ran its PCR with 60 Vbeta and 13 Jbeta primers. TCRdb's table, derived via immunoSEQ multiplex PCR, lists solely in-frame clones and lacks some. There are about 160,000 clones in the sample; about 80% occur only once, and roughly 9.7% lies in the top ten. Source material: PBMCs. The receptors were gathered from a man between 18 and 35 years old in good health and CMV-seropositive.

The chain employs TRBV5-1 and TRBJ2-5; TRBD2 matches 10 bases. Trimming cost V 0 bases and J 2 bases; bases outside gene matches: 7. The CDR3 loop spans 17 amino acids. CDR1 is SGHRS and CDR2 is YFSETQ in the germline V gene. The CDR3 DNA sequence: TGCGCCAGCAGCTTGGGGTCACTAGCGGGATTACAAGAGACCCAGTACTTC. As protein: CASSLGSLAGLQETQYF.

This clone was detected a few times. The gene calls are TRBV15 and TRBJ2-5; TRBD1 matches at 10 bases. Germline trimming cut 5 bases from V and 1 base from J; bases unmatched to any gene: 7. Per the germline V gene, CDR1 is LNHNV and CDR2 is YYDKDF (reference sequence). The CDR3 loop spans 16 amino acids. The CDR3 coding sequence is TGTGCCACCAGCTCTACGACAGGGGGCTCCCAAGAGACCCAGTACTTC. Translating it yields CATSSTTGGSQETQYF.

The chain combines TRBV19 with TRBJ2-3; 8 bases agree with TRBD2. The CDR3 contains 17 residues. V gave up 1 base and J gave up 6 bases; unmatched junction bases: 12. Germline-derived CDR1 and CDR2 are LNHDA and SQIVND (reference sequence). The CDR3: CASSIGGAGGLQDTQYF. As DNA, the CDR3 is TGTGCCAGTAGTATAGGTGGGGCGGGGGGCCTGCAGGATACGCAGTATTTT.

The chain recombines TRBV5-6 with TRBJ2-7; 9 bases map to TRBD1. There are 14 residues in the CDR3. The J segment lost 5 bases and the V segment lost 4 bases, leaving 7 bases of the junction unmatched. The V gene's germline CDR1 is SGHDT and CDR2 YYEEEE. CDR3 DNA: TGTGCCAGCAGCGCCGGGACAGGGTATCACGAGCAGTACTTC. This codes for CASSAGTGYHEQYF.

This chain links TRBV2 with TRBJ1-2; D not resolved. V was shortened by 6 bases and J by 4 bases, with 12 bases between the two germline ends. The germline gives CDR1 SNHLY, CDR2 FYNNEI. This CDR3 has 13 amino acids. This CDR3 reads CASSRGSSYGYTF. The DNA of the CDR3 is TGTGCCAGCAGCAGAGGTTCTAGCTATGGCTACACCTTC.

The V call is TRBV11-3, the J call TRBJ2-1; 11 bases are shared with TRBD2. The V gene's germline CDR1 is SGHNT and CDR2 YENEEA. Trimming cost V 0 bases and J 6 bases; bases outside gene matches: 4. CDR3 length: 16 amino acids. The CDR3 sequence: CASSLDGTSGFNEQFF. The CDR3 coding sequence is TGTGCCAGCAGCTTAGACGGGACTAGCGGTTTCAATGAGCAGTTCTTC.

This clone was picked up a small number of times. CDR3 protein: CASKLGQLNSPLHF. DNA for the CDR3: TGTGCCAGCAAACTGGGACAGTTGAATTCACCCCTCCACTTT. The genes are TRBV6-5 and TRBJ1-6, with 7 positions matching TRBD1. CDR1 and CDR2 (germline): MNHEY, SVGAGI. This CDR3 comprises 14 residues. Unmatched junction bases numbered 7, after V lost 7 bases and J lost 7 bases.

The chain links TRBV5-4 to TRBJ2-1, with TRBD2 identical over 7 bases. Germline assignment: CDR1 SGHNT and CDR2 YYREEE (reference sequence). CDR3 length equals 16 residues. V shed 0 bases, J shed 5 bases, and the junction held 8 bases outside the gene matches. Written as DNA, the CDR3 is TGTGCCAGCAGCTTGGACCCAGCGGGAAGGAACAATGAGCAGTTCTTC. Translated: CASSLDPAGRNNEQFF.

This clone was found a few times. DNA for the CDR3: TGCGCCAGCAGCTCGCGGGGGCGCGGGAGGGTGGATGAGCAGTTCTTC. Translated: CASSSRGRGRVDEQFF. V and J are TRBV5-1 and TRBJ2-1; TRBD2 matches at 9 bases. The CDR3 has 16 residues. The germline gives CDR1 SGHRS, CDR2 YFSETQ. With 3 bases clipped from V and 8 bases from J, the junction kept 12 bases outside the gene matches.

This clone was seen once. Here the CDR3 DNA reads TGTGCCAGCAGCGCGAACACGATTTGGGGAAACACCATATATTTT. Translating gives CASSANTIWGNTIYF. The chain uses TRBV9 and TRBJ1-3; D call uncertain. The V gene's germline CDR1 is SGDLS and CDR2 YYNGEE. CDR3 length: 15 residues. V shed 3 bases and J shed 4 bases, with 14 bases lying between them. Full variable domain (remainder filled in from reference TRBV9 and TRBJ1-3): DSGVTQTPKHLITATGQRVTLRCSPRSGDLSVYWYQQSLDQGLQFLIQYYNGEERAKGNILERFSAQQFPDLHSELNLSSLELGDSALYFCASSANTIWGNTIYFGEGSWLTVV.

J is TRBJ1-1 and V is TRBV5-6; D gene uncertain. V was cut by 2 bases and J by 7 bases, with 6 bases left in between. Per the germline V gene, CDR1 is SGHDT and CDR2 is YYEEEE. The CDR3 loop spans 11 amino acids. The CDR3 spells CASSFQNEAFF. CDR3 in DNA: TGTGCCAGCAGCTTTCAGAATGAAGCTTTCTTT. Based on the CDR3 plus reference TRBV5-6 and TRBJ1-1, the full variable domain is DAGVTQSPTHLIKTRGQQVTLRCSPKSGHDTVSWYQQALGQGPQFIFQYYEEEERQRGNFPDRFSGHQFPNYSSELNVNALLLGDSALYLCASSFQNEAFFGQGTRLTVV.

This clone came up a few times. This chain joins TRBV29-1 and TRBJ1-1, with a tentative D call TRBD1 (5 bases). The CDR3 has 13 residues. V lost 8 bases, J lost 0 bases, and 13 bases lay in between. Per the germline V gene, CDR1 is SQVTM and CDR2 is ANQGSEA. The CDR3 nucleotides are TGCAGCTTGACAGTTTTAATGAACACTGAAGCTTTCTTT. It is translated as CSLTVLMNTEAFF.

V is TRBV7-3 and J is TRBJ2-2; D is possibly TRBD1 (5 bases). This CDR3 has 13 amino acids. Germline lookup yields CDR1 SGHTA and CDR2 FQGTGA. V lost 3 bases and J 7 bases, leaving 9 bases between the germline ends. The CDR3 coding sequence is TGTGCCAGCAGCTTGGGGCAGCTCGGGGAGCTGTTTTTT. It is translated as CASSLGQLGELFF.

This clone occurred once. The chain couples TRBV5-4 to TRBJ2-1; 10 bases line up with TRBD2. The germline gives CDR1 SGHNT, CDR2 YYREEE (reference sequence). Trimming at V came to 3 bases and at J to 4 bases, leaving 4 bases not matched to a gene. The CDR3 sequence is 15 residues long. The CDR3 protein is CASSSSGSGYNEQFF. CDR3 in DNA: TGTGCCAGCAGCTCTAGCGGGAGTGGGTACAATGAGCAGTTCTTC.

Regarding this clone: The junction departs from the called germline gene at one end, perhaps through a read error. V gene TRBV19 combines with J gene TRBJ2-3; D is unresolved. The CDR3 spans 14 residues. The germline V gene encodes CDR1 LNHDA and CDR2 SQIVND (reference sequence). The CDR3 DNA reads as TGTGCCAGTAGTATGGTGCTCTGGCGCGGTACGCAATATTTT. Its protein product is CASSMVLWRGTQYF.

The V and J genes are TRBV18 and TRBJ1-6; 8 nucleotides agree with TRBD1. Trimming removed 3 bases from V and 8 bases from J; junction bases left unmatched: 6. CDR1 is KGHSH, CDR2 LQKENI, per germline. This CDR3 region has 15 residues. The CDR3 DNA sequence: TGTGCCAGCTCACCCATACAGGGGGTGGATTCACCCCTCCACTTT. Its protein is CASSPIQGVDSPLHF. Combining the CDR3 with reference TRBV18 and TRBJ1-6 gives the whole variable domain NAGVMQNPRHLVRRRGQEARLRCSPMKGHSHVYWYRQLPEEGLKFMVYLQKENIIDESGMPKERFSAEFPKEGPSILRIQQVVRGDSAAYFCASSPIQGVDSPLHFGNGTRLTVT.

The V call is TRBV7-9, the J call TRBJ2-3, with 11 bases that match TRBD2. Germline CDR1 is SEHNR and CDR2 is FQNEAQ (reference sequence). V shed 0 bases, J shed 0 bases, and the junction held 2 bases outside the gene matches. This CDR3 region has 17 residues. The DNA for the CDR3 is TGTGCCAGCAGCTTAGCGGGACTAGCGGCGAGCACAGATACGCAGTATTTT. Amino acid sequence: CASSLAGLAASTDTQYF.

CDR3 DNA: TGTGCCAGCAGCCCTAGACCGAGCTCTGGAAACACCATATATTTT. It is translated as CASSPRPSSGNTIYF. V usage is TRBV7-6 and J usage is TRBJ1-3; D call uncertain. The CDR3 extends over 15 amino acids. Trimming stripped 5 bases from V and 0 bases from J, with 11 bases between. Germline CDR1 reads SGHVS; CDR2 reads FNYEAQ.

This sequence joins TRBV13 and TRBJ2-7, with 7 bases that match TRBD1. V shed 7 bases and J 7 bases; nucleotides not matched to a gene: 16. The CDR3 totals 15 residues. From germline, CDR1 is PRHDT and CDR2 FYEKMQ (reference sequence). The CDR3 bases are TGTGCCAGCACCTTGGGGGTCAAGACAGGGTATGAGCAGTACTTC. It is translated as CASTLGVKTGYEQYF.

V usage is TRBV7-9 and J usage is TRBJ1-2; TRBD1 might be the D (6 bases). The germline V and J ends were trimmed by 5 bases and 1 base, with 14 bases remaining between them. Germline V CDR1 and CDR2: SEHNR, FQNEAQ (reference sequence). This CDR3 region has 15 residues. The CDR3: CASSTDRRNNYGYTF. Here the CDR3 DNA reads TGTGCCAGCAGCACGGACAGAAGGAATAACTATGGCTACACCTTC. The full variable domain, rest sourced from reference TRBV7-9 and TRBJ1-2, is DTGVSQNPRHKITKRGQNVTFRCDPISEHNRLYWYRQTLGQGPEFLTYFQNEAQLEKSRLLSDRFSAERPKGSFSTLEIQRTEQGDSAMYLCASSTDRRNNYGYTFGSGTRLTVV.

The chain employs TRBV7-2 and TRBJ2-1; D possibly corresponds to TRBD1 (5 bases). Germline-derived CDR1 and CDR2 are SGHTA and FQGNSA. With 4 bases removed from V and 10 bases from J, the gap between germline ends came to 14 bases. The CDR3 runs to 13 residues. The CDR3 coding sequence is TGTGCCAGCAGCTCTCAGGGATCTCGGGAGCAGTTCTTC. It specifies CASSSQGSREQFF.

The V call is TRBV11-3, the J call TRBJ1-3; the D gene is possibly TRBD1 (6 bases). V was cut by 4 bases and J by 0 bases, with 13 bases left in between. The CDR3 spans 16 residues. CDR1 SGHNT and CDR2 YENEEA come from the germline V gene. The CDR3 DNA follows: TGTGCCAGCAGCTCGGGGGGGGACAACTCTGGAAACACCATATATTTT. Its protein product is CASSSGGDNSGNTIYF.

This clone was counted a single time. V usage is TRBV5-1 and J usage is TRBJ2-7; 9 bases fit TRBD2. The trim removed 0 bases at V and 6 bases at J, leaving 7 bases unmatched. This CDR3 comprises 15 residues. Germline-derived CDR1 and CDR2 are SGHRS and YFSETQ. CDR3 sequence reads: CASSLVVAGESEQYF. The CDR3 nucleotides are TGCGCCAGCAGCTTGGTAGTAGCGGGAGAATCCGAGCAGTACTTC.

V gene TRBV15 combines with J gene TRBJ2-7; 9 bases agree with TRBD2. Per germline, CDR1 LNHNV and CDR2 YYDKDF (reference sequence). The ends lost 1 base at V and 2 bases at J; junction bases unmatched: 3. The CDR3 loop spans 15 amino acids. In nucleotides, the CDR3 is TGTGCCACCAGCAGAGGGACTAGCGCTACCTACGAGCAGTACTTC. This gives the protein CATSRGTSATYEQYF.

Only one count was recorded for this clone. Here the CDR3 DNA reads TGTGCCAGCAGCGGCCCAGGGGATAACTATGGCTACACCTTC. This translates into CASSGPGDNYGYTF. The rearrangement links TRBV9 to TRBJ1-2; a weak D match, TRBD1 (6 bases). Germline values: CDR1 SGDLS, CDR2 YYNGEE. Trimming pared 3 bases from V and 1 base from J, leaving 10 bases between. The CDR3 consists of 14 residues.

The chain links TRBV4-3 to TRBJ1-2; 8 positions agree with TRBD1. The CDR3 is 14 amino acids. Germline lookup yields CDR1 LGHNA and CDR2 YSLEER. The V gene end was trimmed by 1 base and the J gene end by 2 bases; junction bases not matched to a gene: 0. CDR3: CASSQGTGNYGYTF. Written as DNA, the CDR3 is TGCGCCAGCAGCCAAGGGACAGGGAACTATGGCTACACCTTC.

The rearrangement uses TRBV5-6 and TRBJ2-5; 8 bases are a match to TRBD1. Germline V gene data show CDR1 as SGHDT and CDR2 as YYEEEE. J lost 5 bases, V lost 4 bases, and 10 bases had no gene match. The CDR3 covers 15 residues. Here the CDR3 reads CASSRRTGIRETQYF. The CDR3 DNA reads TGTGCCAGCAGCCGTAGGACAGGGATTCGGGAGACCCAGTACTTC.